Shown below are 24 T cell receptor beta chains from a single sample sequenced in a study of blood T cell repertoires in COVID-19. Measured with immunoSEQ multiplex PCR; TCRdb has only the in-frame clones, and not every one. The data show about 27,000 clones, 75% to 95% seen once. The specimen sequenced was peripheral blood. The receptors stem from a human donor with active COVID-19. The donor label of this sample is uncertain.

The chain's CDR3 is CASSSTSGGTSTDTQYF. As DNA, the CDR3 is TGTGCCAGCAGTTCGACTAGCGGGGGGACTAGCACAGATACGCAGTATTTT. This rearrangement joins TRBV2 to TRBJ2-3, with 13 bases fitting TRBD2. CDR3 length equals 17 residues. The germline CDR1 and CDR2 sequences are SNHLY and FYNNEI. With 5 bases clipped from V and 0 bases from J, the junction kept 5 bases outside the gene matches.

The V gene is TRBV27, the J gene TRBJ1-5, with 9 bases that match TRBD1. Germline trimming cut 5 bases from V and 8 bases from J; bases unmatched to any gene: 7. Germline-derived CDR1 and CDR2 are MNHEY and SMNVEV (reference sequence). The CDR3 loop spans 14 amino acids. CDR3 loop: CASSPGTGTKPQHF. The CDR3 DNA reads TGTGCCAGCAGTCCCGGGACAGGGACTAAGCCCCAGCATTTT.

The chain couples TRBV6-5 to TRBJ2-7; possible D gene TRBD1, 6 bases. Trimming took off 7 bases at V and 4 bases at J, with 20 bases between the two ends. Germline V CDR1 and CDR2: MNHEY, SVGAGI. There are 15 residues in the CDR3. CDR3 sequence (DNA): TGTGCCAGCAAAGGCAGGGGCCGCGGACCGTACGAGCAGTACTTC. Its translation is CASKGRGRGPYEQYF.

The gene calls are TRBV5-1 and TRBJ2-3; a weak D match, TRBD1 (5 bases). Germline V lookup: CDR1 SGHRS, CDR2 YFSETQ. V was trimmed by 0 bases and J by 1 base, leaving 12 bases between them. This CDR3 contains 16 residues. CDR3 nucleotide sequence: TGCGCCAGCAGCTTGGCCGCGCAGGGCGGCACAGATACGCAGTATTTT. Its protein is CASSLAAQGGTDTQYF.

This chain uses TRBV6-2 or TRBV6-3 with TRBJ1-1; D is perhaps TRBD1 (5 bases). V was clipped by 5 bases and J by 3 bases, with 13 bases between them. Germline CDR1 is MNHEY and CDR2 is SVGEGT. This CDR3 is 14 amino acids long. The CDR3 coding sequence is TGTGCCAGCAGTAGCCAGGGTTTTCACACTGAAGCTTTCTTT. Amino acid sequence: CASSSQGFHTEAFF.

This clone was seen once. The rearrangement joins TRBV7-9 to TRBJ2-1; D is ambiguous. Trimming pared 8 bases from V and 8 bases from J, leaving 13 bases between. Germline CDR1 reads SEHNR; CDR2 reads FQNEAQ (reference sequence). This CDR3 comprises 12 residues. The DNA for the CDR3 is TGTGCCAGCGGTCTTTTGGGCTATGAGCAGTTCTTC. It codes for CASGLLGYEQFF.

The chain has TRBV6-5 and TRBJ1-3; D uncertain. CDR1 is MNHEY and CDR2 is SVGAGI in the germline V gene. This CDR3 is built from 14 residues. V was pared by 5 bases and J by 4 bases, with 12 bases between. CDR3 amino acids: CASSLAVGGNTIYF. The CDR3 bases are TGTGCCAGCAGTCTGGCGGTTGGAGGAAACACCATATATTTT.

CDR3 loop: CASSQVLADSYEQYF. CDR3 bases: TGCGCCAGCAGCCAAGTCCTAGCGGACTCCTACGAGCAGTACTTC. The chain recombines TRBV4-1 with TRBJ2-7; 7 positions agree with TRBD2. In germline, CDR1 is MGHRA, CDR2 YSYEKL. The CDR3 consists of 15 residues. V lost 1 base, J lost 0 bases, and 3 bases stayed unmatched.

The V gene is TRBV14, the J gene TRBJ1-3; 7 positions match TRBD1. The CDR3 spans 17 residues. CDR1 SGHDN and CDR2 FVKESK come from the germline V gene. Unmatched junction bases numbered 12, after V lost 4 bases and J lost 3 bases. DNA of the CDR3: TGTGCCAGCAGCCCGAACAGGGGTTACGTCTTTGGAAACACCATATATTTT. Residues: CASSPNRGYVFGNTIYF.

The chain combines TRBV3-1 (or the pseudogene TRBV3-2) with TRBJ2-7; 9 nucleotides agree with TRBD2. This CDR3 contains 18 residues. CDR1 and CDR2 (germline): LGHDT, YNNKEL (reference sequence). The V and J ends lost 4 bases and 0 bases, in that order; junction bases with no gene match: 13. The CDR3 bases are TGTGCCAGCAGCCCCAATAAACTAGCGGGTGAGATCTCCTACGAGCAGTACTTC. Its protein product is CASSPNKLAGEISYEQYF.

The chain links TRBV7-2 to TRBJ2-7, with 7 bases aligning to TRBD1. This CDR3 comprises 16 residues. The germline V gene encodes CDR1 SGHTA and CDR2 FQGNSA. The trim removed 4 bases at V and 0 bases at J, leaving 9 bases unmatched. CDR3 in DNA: TGTGCCAGCAGCTACCAACAGGGGAGTAGCTCCTACGAGCAGTACTTC. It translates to CASSYQQGSSSYEQYF.

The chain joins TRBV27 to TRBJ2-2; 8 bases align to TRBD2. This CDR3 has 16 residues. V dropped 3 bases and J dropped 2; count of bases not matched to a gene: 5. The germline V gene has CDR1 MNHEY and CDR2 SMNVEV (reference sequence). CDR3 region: CASSFSAGDNTGELFF. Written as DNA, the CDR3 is TGTGCCAGCAGTTTTTCAGCGGGAGACAACACCGGGGAGCTGTTTTTT.

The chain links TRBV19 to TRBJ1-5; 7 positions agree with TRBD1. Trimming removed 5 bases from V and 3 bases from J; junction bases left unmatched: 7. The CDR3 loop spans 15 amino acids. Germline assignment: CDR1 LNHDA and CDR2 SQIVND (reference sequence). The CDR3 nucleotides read TGTGCCAGTAGTTTTCCGGGACAGCCCAATCAGCCCCAGCATTTT. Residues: CASSFPGQPNQPQHF.

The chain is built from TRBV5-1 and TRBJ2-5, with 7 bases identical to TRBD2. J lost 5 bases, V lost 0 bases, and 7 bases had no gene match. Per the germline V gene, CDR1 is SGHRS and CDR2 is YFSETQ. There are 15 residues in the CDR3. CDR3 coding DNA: TGCGCCAGCAGCTTGGCCGGGACTACGAGTGAGACCCAGTACTTC. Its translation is CASSLAGTTSETQYF. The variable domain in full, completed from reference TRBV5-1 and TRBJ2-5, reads KAGVTQTPRYLIKTRGQQVTLSCSPISGHRSVSWYQQTPGQGLQFLFEYFSETQRNKGNFPGRFSGRQFSNSRSEMNVSTLELGDSALYLCASSLAGTTSETQYFGPGTRLLVL.

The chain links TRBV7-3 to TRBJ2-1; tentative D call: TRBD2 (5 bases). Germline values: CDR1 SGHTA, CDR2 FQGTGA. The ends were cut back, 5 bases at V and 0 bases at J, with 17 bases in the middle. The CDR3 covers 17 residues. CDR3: CASSPTGSGDSYNEQFF. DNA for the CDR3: TGTGCCAGCAGCCCCACGGGGTCAGGCGACTCCTACAATGAGCAGTTCTTC.

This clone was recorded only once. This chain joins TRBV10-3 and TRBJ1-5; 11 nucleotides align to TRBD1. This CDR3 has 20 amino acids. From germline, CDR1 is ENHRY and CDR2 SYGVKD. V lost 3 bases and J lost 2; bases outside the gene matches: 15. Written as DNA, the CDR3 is TGTGCCATCAGTGACTTCATGGGACAGGGGGACCCGTTACGCAATCAGCCCCAGCATTTT. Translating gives CAISDFMGQGDPLRNQPQHF.

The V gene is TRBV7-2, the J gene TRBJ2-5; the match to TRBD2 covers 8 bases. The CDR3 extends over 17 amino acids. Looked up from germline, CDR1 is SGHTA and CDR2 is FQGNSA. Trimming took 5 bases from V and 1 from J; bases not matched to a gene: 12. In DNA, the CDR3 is TGTGCCAGCAGCCGCGGGGGAAGCGGGAGTGTCCAAGAGACCCAGTACTTC. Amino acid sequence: CASSRGGSGSVQETQYF.

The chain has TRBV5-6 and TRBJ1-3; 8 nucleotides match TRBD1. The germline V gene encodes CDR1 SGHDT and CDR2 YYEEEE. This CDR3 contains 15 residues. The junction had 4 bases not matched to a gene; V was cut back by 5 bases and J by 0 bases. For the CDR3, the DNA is TGTGCCAGCAGTTACGGACAGGGCTCTGGAAACACCATATATTTT. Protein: CASSYGQGSGNTIYF.

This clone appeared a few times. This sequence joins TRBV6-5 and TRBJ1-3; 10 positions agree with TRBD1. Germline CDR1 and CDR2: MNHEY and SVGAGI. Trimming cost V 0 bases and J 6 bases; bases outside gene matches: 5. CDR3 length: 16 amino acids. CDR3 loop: CASSYSGTGVVNTIYF. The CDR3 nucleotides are TGTGCCAGCAGTTACTCCGGGACAGGGGTTGTAAACACCATATATTTT.

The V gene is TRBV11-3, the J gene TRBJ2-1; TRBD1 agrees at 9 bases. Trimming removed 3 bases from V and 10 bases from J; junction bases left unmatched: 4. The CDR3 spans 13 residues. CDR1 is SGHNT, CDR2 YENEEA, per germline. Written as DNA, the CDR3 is TGTGCCAGCAGCTTCGCCACAGGGGGCGAGCAGTTCTTC. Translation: CASSFATGGEQFF.

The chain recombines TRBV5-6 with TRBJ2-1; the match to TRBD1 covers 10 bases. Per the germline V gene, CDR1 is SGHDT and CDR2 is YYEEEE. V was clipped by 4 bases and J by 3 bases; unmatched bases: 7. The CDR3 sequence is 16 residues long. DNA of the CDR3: TGTGCCAGCAGCGGGGGACAGGGGCCTTTCTACAATGAGCAGTTCTTC. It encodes CASSGGQGPFYNEQFF.

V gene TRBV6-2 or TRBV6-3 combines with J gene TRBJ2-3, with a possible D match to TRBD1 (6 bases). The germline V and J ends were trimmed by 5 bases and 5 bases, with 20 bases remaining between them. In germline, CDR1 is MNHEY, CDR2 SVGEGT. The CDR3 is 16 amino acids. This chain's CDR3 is CASSLSTGRSVDTQYF. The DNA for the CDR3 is TGTGCCAGCAGTCTATCGACAGGCCGGTCGGTAGATACGCAGTATTTT.

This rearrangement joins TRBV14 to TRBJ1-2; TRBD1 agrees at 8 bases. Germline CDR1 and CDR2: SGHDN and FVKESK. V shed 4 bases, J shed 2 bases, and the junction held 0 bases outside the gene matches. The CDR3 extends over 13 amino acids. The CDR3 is CASSRDRNYGYTF. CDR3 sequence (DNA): TGTGCCAGCAGCCGGGACAGGAACTATGGCTACACCTTC.

The CDR3 region has the DNA TGTGCCTGGATCTCAACCGGGGGGCAGATAGCTAACTATGGCTACACCTTC. Protein sequence: CAWISTGGQIANYGYTF. The J gene is TRBJ1-2, the V gene TRBV30, with D possibly being TRBD1 (6 bases). From germline, CDR1 is GTSNPN and CDR2 SVGIG (reference sequence). The CDR3 has 17 residues. V was cut by 4 bases and J by 0 bases, with 21 bases left in between.